The TCR beta chain under discussion was sequenced for a study of cytomegalovirus exposure and HLA in healthy donors. Study details: The roughly 130 validation repertoires were reported in a later analysis to have been generated on the same platform as the 666 first-cohort repertoires. Notes on the study in general: Whilst most TCR sequences proved rare, a subset of public TCRs occurred across many donors. Within the 120 or so validation repertoires, first-cohort TCR clusters tended to co-occur, according to a later analysis.

CDR1 and CDR2 (germline): SGHNT, YYREEE (reference sequence). With V trimmed by 4 bases and J by 4 bases, 5 bases remained unmatched. This CDR3 contains 14 residues. The assay was immunoSEQ multiplex PCR, and TCRdb's table has in-frame clones only and misses some. The profile shows about 360,000 clones, 75% to 90% of them singletons. In regard to this clone: What it binds is unknown. Other nucleotide sequences in the sample specify the same CDR3.

The genes are TRBV5-4 and TRBJ2-7, with TRBD1 matching 10 bases. The specimen sequenced was PBMCs. The clonotype was recovered from a young woman in good health and CMV-seronegative. The CDR3 reads CASSPRDRGYEQYF. Here the CDR3 DNA reads TGTGCCAGCAGCCCCAGGGACAGGGGTTACGAGCAGTACTTC.